A selection of T cell receptor beta chains follows, all from one sample in a study of cytotoxic CD8 clonotypes in ibrutinib-treated CLL. Sequencing used immunoSEQ multiplex PCR; TCRdb keeps in-frame clones, though not all of them. The sample consists of 190,000 or so clones, approximately 68% of them appearing once. The sample here was PBMCs, taken after 24 months of ibrutinib treatment. These receptors all come from a human donor with chronic lymphocytic leukemia. Each CDR3 is given with its conserved first and last residue. Fields, in order: J gene, V gene, D gene, clone size, CDR3 DNA, CDR3 protein. A D gene is named only where the DNA matches it firmly. Some rows have no size entry. The others give once, few or many, or a class for an expanded clone.

j_gene: TRBJ2-7; v_gene: TRBV23-1; d_gene: -; abundance: -; CDR3nt: TGCGCCAGCAGTCAATGGCCAGACTACGAGCAGTACTTC; CDR3aa: CASSQWPDYEQYF
j_gene: TRBJ2-7; v_gene: TRBV5-6; d_gene: -; abundance: -; CDR3nt: TGTGCCAGCAGCCGGGAGCTCCGCGAGCAGTACTTC; CDR3aa: CASSRELREQYF
j_gene: TRBJ1-1; v_gene: TRBV5-4; d_gene: -; abundance: -; CDR3nt: TGTGCCAGCAGCTCCCGGATGAAAACGAACACTGAAGCTTTCTTT; CDR3aa: CASSSRMKTNTEAFF
j_gene: TRBJ2-7; v_gene: TRBV7-8; d_gene: -; abundance: -; CDR3nt: TGTGCCAGCAGCCGAACACTCGACCACGAGCAGTACTTC; CDR3aa: CASSRTLDHEQYF
j_gene: TRBJ1-6; v_gene: TRBV7-2; d_gene: -; abundance: -; CDR3nt: TGTGCCAGCAGCTTAGTGTCGGCGCTCTCCTATAATTCACCCCTCCACTTT; CDR3aa: CASSLVSALSYNSPLHF
j_gene: TRBJ1-2; v_gene: TRBV19; d_gene: -; abundance: once; CDR3nt: TGTGCCAGTAGTCCTCAGGGGCACCGGATATATGGCTACACCTTC; CDR3aa: CASSPQGHRIYGYTF
j_gene: TRBJ1-2; v_gene: TRBV19; d_gene: TRBD1; abundance: -; CDR3nt: TGTGCCATTAAAAGGGGACAGAACTATGGCTACACCTTC; CDR3aa: CAIKRGQNYGYTF
j_gene: TRBJ2-1; v_gene: TRBV29-1; d_gene: -; abundance: -; CDR3nt: TGCAGCGTTGTCATATCCCTGGCTCACAATGAGCAGTTCTTC; CDR3aa: CSVVISLAHNEQFF
j_gene: TRBJ2-1; v_gene: TRBV9; d_gene: TRBD1; abundance: once; CDR3nt: TGTGCCAGCAGCGTTTCAGGGACAGGGTACAATGAGCAGTTCTTC; CDR3aa: CASSVSGTGYNEQFF
j_gene: TRBJ1-3; v_gene: TRBV6-5; d_gene: TRBD1; abundance: -; CDR3nt: TGTGCCAGCAGTTACTCACAGGGGAACTCTGGAAACACCATATATTTT; CDR3aa: CASSYSQGNSGNTIYF
j_gene: TRBJ2-5; v_gene: TRBV9; d_gene: -; abundance: -; CDR3nt: TGTGCCAGCACCCCCACGACTGGAGAGACCCAGTACTTC; CDR3aa: CASTPTTGETQYF
j_gene: TRBJ2-7; v_gene: TRBV4-1; d_gene: -; abundance: -; CDR3nt: TGCGCCAGCAGCCAAGCTTTGGTGTCCGGGGGCGGAAAATCCTACGAGCAGTACTTC; CDR3aa: CASSQALVSGGGKSYEQYF
j_gene: TRBJ2-5; v_gene: TRBV7-9; d_gene: -; abundance: -; CDR3nt: TGTGCCAGCAGCCGGTCGGGTGAAGAGACCCAGTACTTC; CDR3aa: CASSRSGEETQYF
j_gene: TRBJ2-3; v_gene: TRBV5-1; d_gene: TRBD2; abundance: -; CDR3nt: TGCGCCAGCAGCTCCCCGGGACTAGCGATCGCAGATACGCAGTATTTT; CDR3aa: CASSSPGLAIADTQYF
j_gene: TRBJ1-5; v_gene: TRBV6-6; d_gene: -; abundance: -; CDR3nt: TGTGCCAGCAGGGACGGCACCATCTTCGGCAATCAGCCCCAGCATTTT; CDR3aa: CASRDGTIFGNQPQHF
j_gene: TRBJ1-5; v_gene: TRBV5-6; d_gene: -; abundance: -; CDR3nt: TGTGCCAGCAGCTTAGTGCGGGATAGCAATCAGCCCCAGCATTTT; CDR3aa: CASSLVRDSNQPQHF
j_gene: TRBJ2-3; v_gene: TRBV19; d_gene: -; abundance: -; CDR3nt: TGTGCCAGTAGCGACCAGATCGCAGATACGCAGTATTTT; CDR3aa: CASSDQIADTQYF
j_gene: TRBJ1-3; v_gene: TRBV30; d_gene: TRBD1; abundance: -; CDR3nt: TGTGCCTGGAGCACAGGGGGCTCTGGAAACACCATATATTTT; CDR3aa: CAWSTGGSGNTIYF
j_gene: TRBJ2-5; v_gene: TRBV6-4; d_gene: TRBD2; abundance: -; CDR3nt: TGTGAGGCAGGGAGGGTACAAGAGACCCAGTACTTC; CDR3aa: CEAGRVQETQYF
j_gene: TRBJ2-7; v_gene: TRBV6-5; d_gene: -; abundance: -; CDR3nt: TGTGCCAGCAGTTACGACGTCAGGCCGACCAACGAGCAGTACTTC; CDR3aa: CASSYDVRPTNEQYF
j_gene: TRBJ2-1; v_gene: TRBV9; d_gene: -; abundance: -; CDR3nt: TGTGCCAGCAGCGTAGTTGGTCAGGCGAATGAGCAGTTCTTC; CDR3aa: CASSVVGQANEQFF
j_gene: TRBJ1-1; v_gene: TRBV7-8; d_gene: -; abundance: -; CDR3nt: TGTGCCAGCAGCAGAGACAGAAACACTGAAGCTTTCTTT; CDR3aa: CASSRDRNTEAFF
j_gene: TRBJ2-3; v_gene: TRBV5-1; d_gene: TRBD1; abundance: -; CDR3nt: TGCGCCAGCAGCTTGGGGCAGGGGGCGCGGAATACGCAGTATTTT; CDR3aa: CASSLGQGARNTQYF
j_gene: TRBJ2-2; v_gene: TRBV25-1; d_gene: TRBD2; abundance: few; CDR3nt: TGTGCCAGCAGGGAAGCGGGATTCACCGGGGAGCTGTTTTTT; CDR3aa: CASREAGFTGELFF
j_gene: TRBJ2-3; v_gene: TRBV10-3; d_gene: TRBD2; abundance: -; CDR3nt: TGTGCCATCAGTATTGGGGGGGATATCACAGATACGCAGTATTTT; CDR3aa: CAISIGGDITDTQYF
j_gene: TRBJ1-1; v_gene: TRBV19; d_gene: -; abundance: -; CDR3nt: TGTGCCAGTAGTATAAGTCGACAGAAGAACACTGAAGCTTTCTTT; CDR3aa: CASSISRQKNTEAFF
j_gene: TRBJ1-4; v_gene: TRBV5-8; d_gene: -; abundance: -; CDR3nt: TGTGCCAGCAGCCCCGTTGCAGAAAAACTGTTTTTT; CDR3aa: CASSPVAEKLFF
j_gene: TRBJ1-1; v_gene: TRBV27; d_gene: -; abundance: few; CDR3nt: TGTGCCAGCAGGGAGGGGAGGGCCACTGAAGCTTTCTTT; CDR3aa: CASREGRATEAFF
j_gene: TRBJ2-1; v_gene: TRBV7-9; d_gene: -; abundance: once; CDR3nt: TGTGCCAGCACTGTTGGTGGAGCATACAATGAGCAGTTCTTC; CDR3aa: CASTVGGAYNEQFF
j_gene: TRBJ2-5; v_gene: TRBV4-1; d_gene: -; abundance: -; CDR3nt: TGCGCCAGCAGCCAAGCAGGTCGCGGGGCGCTTCCTCTCCGGGAGACCCAGTACTTC; CDR3aa: CASSQAGRGALPLRETQYF
j_gene: TRBJ2-7; v_gene: TRBV6-5; d_gene: TRBD1; abundance: -; CDR3nt: TGTGCCAGCAGTTACGGGACAGGGGATTACGAGCAGTACTTC; CDR3aa: CASSYGTGDYEQYF
j_gene: TRBJ2-2; v_gene: TRBV15; d_gene: -; abundance: -; CDR3nt: TGTGCCACCAGCAGAGATATTGGGGGAGGGAACACCGGGGAGCTGTTTTTT; CDR3aa: CATSRDIGGGNTGELFF
j_gene: TRBJ2-7; v_gene: TRBV11-1; d_gene: TRBD2; abundance: -; CDR3nt: TGTGCCAGCAAAGAGCTAGCGGAATCCTACGAGCAGTACTTC; CDR3aa: CASKELAESYEQYF
j_gene: TRBJ2-3; v_gene: TRBV5-4; d_gene: TRBD2; abundance: -; CDR3nt: TGTGCCAGCAGATCGGGGACTAGCGGGATTTCAGATACGCAGTATTTT; CDR3aa: CASRSGTSGISDTQYF
j_gene: TRBJ1-1; v_gene: TRBV15; d_gene: -; abundance: -; CDR3nt: TGTGCCACCAGCAGAGATCGGGGATCTGAAGCTTTCTTT; CDR3aa: CATSRDRGSEAFF
j_gene: TRBJ1-5; v_gene: TRBV9; d_gene: -; abundance: -; CDR3nt: TGTGCCAGCAGCGTGGGACACCCGAATCAGCCCCAGCATTTT; CDR3aa: CASSVGHPNQPQHF
j_gene: TRBJ2-7; v_gene: TRBV27; d_gene: TRBD2; abundance: few; CDR3nt: TGTGCCACCCAATCCCTGGCGGGAGGGCCCGGCGAGCAGTACTTC; CDR3aa: CATQSLAGGPGEQYF
j_gene: TRBJ2-6; v_gene: TRBV27; d_gene: TRBD1; abundance: -; CDR3nt: TGTGCCAGCAGTTTGAGTACAGGGGATTCTCGTATCCTGACTTTC; CDR3aa: CASSLSTGDSRILTF
j_gene: TRBJ1-5; v_gene: TRBV5-1; d_gene: -; abundance: -; CDR3nt: TGCGCCAGCAGCCCGGCGGGGGATTTGGAGCCCCAGCATTTT; CDR3aa: CASSPAGDLEPQHF
j_gene: TRBJ1-2; v_gene: TRBV15; d_gene: TRBD1; abundance: -; CDR3nt: TGTGCCACCAGCAGCCGGACAGGGGGCGGGTATGGCTACACCTTC; CDR3aa: CATSSRTGGGYGYTF
j_gene: TRBJ2-3; v_gene: TRBV4-3; d_gene: TRBD2; abundance: few; CDR3nt: TGCGCCAGCAGCCAAGATCCCGTGGGACTAGCGGGAGGGGATACGCAGTATTTT; CDR3aa: CASSQDPVGLAGGDTQYF
j_gene: TRBJ1-1; v_gene: TRBV19; d_gene: -; abundance: -; CDR3nt: TGTGCCAGTAGTATGAGGGGCGTGGGGACTACCACTGAAGCTTTCTTT; CDR3aa: CASSMRGVGTTTEAFF
j_gene: TRBJ1-1; v_gene: TRBV27; d_gene: -; abundance: -; CDR3nt: TGTGCCAGCAGAAACCCCTCCGCCACTGAAGCTTTCTTT; CDR3aa: CASRNPSATEAFF
j_gene: TRBJ1-5; v_gene: TRBV6-5; d_gene: -; abundance: -; CDR3nt: TGTGCCAGCAAGACAGGTCCGGGGCCCCAGCATTTT; CDR3aa: CASKTGPGPQHF
j_gene: TRBJ2-7; v_gene: TRBV6-5; d_gene: TRBD1; abundance: -; CDR3nt: TGTGCCAGCAGTCACCAGACAGGGTCCTCCTACGAGCAGTACTTC; CDR3aa: CASSHQTGSSYEQYF
j_gene: TRBJ2-1; v_gene: TRBV29-1; d_gene: TRBD1; abundance: -; CDR3nt: TGCAGCGTTGGAGGCGGGACAGGAGGCGATGAGCAGTTCTTC; CDR3aa: CSVGGGTGGDEQFF
j_gene: TRBJ2-7; v_gene: TRBV7-8; d_gene: TRBD2; abundance: -; CDR3nt: TGTGCCACATCCCTCAGCGGGAGTGACTACGAGCAGTACTTC; CDR3aa: CATSLSGSDYEQYF
j_gene: TRBJ1-3; v_gene: TRBV5-1; d_gene: -; abundance: once; CDR3nt: TGCGCCAGCAGCTCATACCAGGGGTCTGGAAACACCATATATTTT; CDR3aa: CASSSYQGSGNTIYF
j_gene: TRBJ2-7; v_gene: TRBV7-2; d_gene: -; abundance: -; CDR3nt: TGTGCCAGCAGCTTAGCGGGGCAGTACTCCTACGAGCAGTACTTC; CDR3aa: CASSLAGQYSYEQYF
j_gene: TRBJ1-2; v_gene: TRBV4-3; d_gene: TRBD1; abundance: -; CDR3nt: TGCGCCAGCAGCCAAGAAGTACAGGGGGCCGGTTGGTATGGCTACACCTTC; CDR3aa: CASSQEVQGAGWYGYTF
j_gene: TRBJ2-7; v_gene: TRBV4-3; d_gene: TRBD1; abundance: -; CDR3nt: TGCGCCAGCAGCCCAGGGACAGGGTGGGGGTACGAGCAGTACTTC; CDR3aa: CASSPGTGWGYEQYF
j_gene: TRBJ2-7; v_gene: TRBV5-1; d_gene: -; abundance: -; CDR3nt: TGCGCCAGCAGCTTGTTTTCTGAAATAAGTGTCGACTACGAGCAGTACTTC; CDR3aa: CASSLFSEISVDYEQYF
j_gene: TRBJ2-7; v_gene: TRBV14; d_gene: -; abundance: -; CDR3nt: TGTGCCAGCAGCCAATTCCGGGGCGACGAGCAGTACTTC; CDR3aa: CASSQFRGDEQYF
j_gene: TRBJ2-5; v_gene: TRBV6-5; d_gene: TRBD2; abundance: -; CDR3nt: TGTGCCAGCAGTGTAGCGGGAGGTCAGACCCAGTACTTC; CDR3aa: CASSVAGGQTQYF
j_gene: TRBJ2-2; v_gene: TRBV5-1; d_gene: TRBD2; abundance: -; CDR3nt: TGCGCCAGCAGCCTAGAGAGCGGGGTCGCCGGGGAGCTGTTTTTT; CDR3aa: CASSLESGVAGELFF
j_gene: TRBJ2-1; v_gene: TRBV6-5; d_gene: -; abundance: -; CDR3nt: TGTGCCACCGACGGACCCAATGAGCAGTTCTTC; CDR3aa: CATDGPNEQFF
j_gene: TRBJ2-1; v_gene: TRBV4-2; d_gene: TRBD2; abundance: once; CDR3nt: TGTGCCAGCAGCCAAGAGTCCCCAGCGGGAGGGCCAGGTGAGCAGTTCTTC; CDR3aa: CASSQESPAGGPGEQFF
j_gene: TRBJ2-5; v_gene: TRBV5-1; d_gene: TRBD2; abundance: -; CDR3nt: TGCGCCAGCAGCTTAAGCCCTAGCGGGCGGTACCAAGAGACCCAGTACTTC; CDR3aa: CASSLSPSGRYQETQYF